This TCR beta chain was identified in a study of molecular identifiers for immune sequencing clone quantification. This clonotype was detected only a few times. Each CDR3 protein is one row after TCRdb ran MiXCR on the PCR reads. The sample holds hundreds of thousands of distinct CDR3 sequences, roughly 25% seen once. The CDR3 is 11 amino acids. V was clipped by 5 bases and J by 11 bases, with 14 bases between them. Per the germline V gene, CDR1 is DFQATT and CDR2 is SNEGSKA (reference sequence). The sequence was collected from a human donor in good health. Some libraries in this study had Jurkat cell RNA spiked in. V and J are TRBV20-1 and TRBJ2-3, with a tentative D call TRBD2 (5 bases). The sequenced material came from naive CD8+ T cells from blood, with Jurkat cell RNA spiked in. Subset indicated: FACS-sorted CD8+CD4-CCR7+CD45RA+ naive T cells. CDR3 loop: CSADGPREQYF. The CDR3 region has the DNA TGCAGTGCTGATGGACCACGGGAGCAGTATTTT.